The rows below give T cell receptor beta chains drawn from one sample of a study of cytomegalovirus exposure and HLA in healthy donors. Sequenced by immunoSEQ multiplex PCR; TCRdb stores in-frame clones only, minus some. The repertoire holds 130,000 or so clones, with over 75% as singletons. Material: PBMCs. These receptors were collected from a woman aged 18 to 35 in good health and CMV-seronegative. Each CDR3 is given with its conserved first and last residue. Fields, in order: V gene, J gene, clone size, D gene, CDR3 DNA, CDR3 protein. D genes are given only for firm matches. Only some rows state a clone size, as once, few, many or a class for expanded clones.

V: TRBV4-1
J: TRBJ2-7
size: NA
D: NA
DNA: TGCGCCAGCACCCGGATTAGCGGTAATGACGAGCAGTACTTC
CDR3: CASTRISGNDEQYF

V: TRBV2
J: TRBJ1-6
size: NA
D: TRBD1
DNA: TGTGCCAGCAGTGAGGCAGGGGGCGCGGGTTCACCCCTCCACTTT
CDR3: CASSEAGGAGSPLHF

V: TRBV19
J: TRBJ1-1
size: NA
D: NA
DNA: TGTGCCAGTAGTGGGAGGGCACCTGAAGCTTTCTTT
CDR3: CASSGRAPEAFF

V: TRBV6-5
J: TRBJ1-3
size: few
D: NA
DNA: TGTGCCAGCAGTTACTCTAGGGGCTCTGGAAACACCATATATTTT
CDR3: CASSYSRGSGNTIYF

V: TRBV2
J: TRBJ2-7
size: NA
D: TRBD2
DNA: TGTGCCACCTGGACTAGCGGGCCCTCCTACGAGCAGTACTTC
CDR3: CATWTSGPSYEQYF

V: TRBV11-2
J: TRBJ2-5
size: NA
D: TRBD2
DNA: TGTGCCAGCAGCTTGTGGACTAGCGGACAAGAGACCCAGTACTTC
CDR3: CASSLWTSGQETQYF

V: TRBV6-5
J: TRBJ2-2
size: NA
D: NA
DNA: TGTGCCAGCAGGGAGAGATTGGCCGGGGAGCTGTTTTTT
CDR3: CASRERLAGELFF

V: TRBV29-1
J: TRBJ2-7
size: NA
D: TRBD2
DNA: TGCAGCGGGACGGGACTAGCGGGATACCCCCTCAACGAGCAGTACTTC
CDR3: CSGTGLAGYPLNEQYF

V: TRBV6-1
J: TRBJ1-5
size: few
D: NA
DNA: TGTGCCAGCAGTGAGGGGACACTCTCAAATCAGCCCCAGCATTTT
CDR3: CASSEGTLSNQPQHF

V: TRBV7-2
J: TRBJ1-6
size: few
D: NA
DNA: TGTGCCAGCAGCTCCCCTCAGGGTTATCAATCAAATTCACCCCTCCACTTT
CDR3: CASSSPQGYQSNSPLHF

V: TRBV6-5
J: TRBJ1-1
size: once
D: NA
DNA: TGTGCCAGCAGTCAGACAGTGGGAGGCCTCACTGAAGCTTTCTTT
CDR3: CASSQTVGGLTEAFF

V: TRBV5-1
J: TRBJ1-3
size: NA
D: NA
DNA: TGCGCCAGCAGCTTGCAGGGAAAGGGAAACACCATATATTTT
CDR3: CASSLQGKGNTIYF

V: TRBV18
J: TRBJ2-7
size: NA
D: NA
DNA: TGTGCCAGCTCACCACCGACAACGTTGGACGAGCAGTACTTC
CDR3: CASSPPTTLDEQYF

V: TRBV15
J: TRBJ2-7
size: NA
D: NA
DNA: TGTGCCACCAGCAGAGATCGGAGAGTCTCCTACGAGCAGTACTTC
CDR3: CATSRDRRVSYEQYF

V: TRBV4-2
J: TRBJ2-7
size: NA
D: NA
DNA: TGTGCCAGCAGCCAAGAATGGGGGCAGACCTACGAGCAGTACTTC
CDR3: CASSQEWGQTYEQYF

V: TRBV18
J: TRBJ1-2
size: NA
D: NA
DNA: TGTGCCAGCTCGCCCCGGGACTTTAACTATGGCTACACCTTC
CDR3: CASSPRDFNYGYTF

V: TRBV5-6
J: TRBJ2-7
size: NA
D: TRBD2
DNA: TGTGCCAGCAGCTCCAGACAGCGGGAGGGCCTGCGACGGCCCGGAGAGCAGTACTTC
CDR3: CASSSRQREGLRRPGEQYF

V: TRBV27
J: TRBJ2-7
size: NA
D: TRBD1
DNA: TGTGCCAGCAGTTTACGGACAGGGGACGAGCAGTACTTC
CDR3: CASSLRTGDEQYF

V: TRBV7-6
J: TRBJ1-1
size: few
D: TRBD1
DNA: TGTGCCAGCAGCCTGACAGGGGGGGAAGCTTTCTTT
CDR3: CASSLTGGEAFF

V: TRBV9
J: TRBJ2-1
size: NA
D: TRBD2
DNA: TGTGCCAGCAGCGTAGTGGCTAGCGGCAGGAATGAGCAGTTCTTC
CDR3: CASSVVASGRNEQFF

V: TRBV5-1
J: TRBJ1-2
size: NA
D: NA
DNA: TGCGCCAGCAGCTTGGCCACGCGGTATGGCTACACCTTC
CDR3: CASSLATRYGYTF

V: TRBV7-2
J: TRBJ1-1
size: NA
D: NA
DNA: TGTGCCAGCAGCTTTCTACTGAACACTGAAGCTTTCTTT
CDR3: CASSFLLNTEAFF

V: TRBV12-5
J: TRBJ2-3
size: NA
D: TRBD2
DNA: TGTGCTAGTGGTCCGGGGGGGGCTAGTACGCAGTATTTT
CDR3: CASGPGGASTQYF

V: TRBV6-5
J: TRBJ1-1
size: NA
D: NA
DNA: TGTGCCAGCAGTTACTCGATCAGGGTGAACACTGAAGCTTTCTTT
CDR3: CASSYSIRVNTEAFF

V: TRBV10-3
J: TRBJ1-1
size: NA
D: TRBD1
DNA: TGTGCCATCAGTGACAGGGGGATCGGGAACACTGAAGCTTTCTTT
CDR3: CAISDRGIGNTEAFF

V: TRBV4-3
J: TRBJ1-1
size: few
D: NA
DNA: TGCGCCAGCAGCCAAGAGGGAGCGAACACTGAAGCTTTCTTT
CDR3: CASSQEGANTEAFF

V: TRBV28
J: TRBJ1-1
size: NA
D: TRBD1
DNA: TGTGCCAGCAGTTTGGGACAGGGGTCGGCTGAAGCTTTCTTT
CDR3: CASSLGQGSAEAFF

V: TRBV4-3
J: TRBJ1-6
size: NA
D: TRBD1
DNA: TGCGCCAGCAGCCTCGGACAGGGGGGAGATTCACCCCTCCACTTT
CDR3: CASSLGQGGDSPLHF

V: TRBV7-9
J: TRBJ2-7
size: NA
D: TRBD2
DNA: TGTGCCAGCAGCCCGCAGACTAGCGGGGGCCCCTTCTCCTACGAGCAGTACTTC
CDR3: CASSPQTSGGPFSYEQYF

V: TRBV7-2
J: TRBJ1-2
size: NA
D: TRBD1
DNA: TGTGCCAGCAGCTCGGCCCGTGACAGGGTTGGCTATGGCTACACCTTC
CDR3: CASSSARDRVGYGYTF

V: TRBV6-5
J: TRBJ1-2
size: once
D: NA
DNA: TGTGCCAGCAGTTACGCAGGACTCTATGGCTACACCTTC
CDR3: CASSYAGLYGYTF

V: TRBV7-9
J: TRBJ2-1
size: NA
D: TRBD2
DNA: TGTGCCAGCACCTCGCGGGAGAAAGAGTTCTTC
CDR3: CASTSREKEFF

V: TRBV28
J: TRBJ1-2
size: NA
D: TRBD1
DNA: TGTGCCAGCAGCCTAGGGACAGGTAGAGGCTACACCTTC
CDR3: CASSLGTGRGYTF

V: TRBV11-3
J: TRBJ1-1
size: once
D: NA
DNA: TGTGCCAGCAGCCAAGCAAAGGACAGCTTCATGAACACTGAAGCTTTCTTT
CDR3: CASSQAKDSFMNTEAFF

V: TRBV2
J: TRBJ1-1
size: NA
D: NA
DNA: TGTGCCACCACTCCAAGGGAGATGAACACTGAAGCTTTCTTT
CDR3: CATTPREMNTEAFF

V: TRBV11-3
J: TRBJ2-3
size: NA
D: TRBD2
DNA: TGTGCCAGCAGCCCCCTAGCGGGATGGCAAGATACGCAGTATTTT
CDR3: CASSPLAGWQDTQYF